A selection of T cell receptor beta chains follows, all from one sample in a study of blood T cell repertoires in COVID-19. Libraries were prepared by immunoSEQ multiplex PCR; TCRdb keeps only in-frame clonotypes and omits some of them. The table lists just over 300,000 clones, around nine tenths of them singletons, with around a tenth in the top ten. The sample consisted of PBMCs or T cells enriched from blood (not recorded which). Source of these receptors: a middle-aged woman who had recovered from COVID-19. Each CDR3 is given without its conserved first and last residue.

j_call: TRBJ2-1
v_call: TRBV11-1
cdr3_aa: ASSSRTSGGGEQF

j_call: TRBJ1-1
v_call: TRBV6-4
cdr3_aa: ASSPSGAGTEAF

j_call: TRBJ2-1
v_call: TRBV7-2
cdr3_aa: ASSLGGLENEQF

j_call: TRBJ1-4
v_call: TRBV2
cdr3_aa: ATRGGGGEKLF

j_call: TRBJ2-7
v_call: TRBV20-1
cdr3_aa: PGDSYEQY

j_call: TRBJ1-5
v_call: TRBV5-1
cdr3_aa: ASSLTPIDRGNQPQH

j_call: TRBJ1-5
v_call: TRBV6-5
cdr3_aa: ASSQTGAFNQPQH

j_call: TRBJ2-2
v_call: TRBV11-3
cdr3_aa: ASSLDHRAATGELF

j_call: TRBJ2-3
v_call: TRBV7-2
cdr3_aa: ASSLIAGEGADTQY

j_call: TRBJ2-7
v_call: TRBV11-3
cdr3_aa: ASSLVGALQY

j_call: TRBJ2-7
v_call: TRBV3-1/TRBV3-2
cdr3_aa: ASSLLAGAREQY

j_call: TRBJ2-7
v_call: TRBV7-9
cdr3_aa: ASSAPGQGKTSSYEQY

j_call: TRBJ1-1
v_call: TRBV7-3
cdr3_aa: ASSFPGGGSEAF

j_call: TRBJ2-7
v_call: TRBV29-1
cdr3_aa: SVKVSGAYEQY

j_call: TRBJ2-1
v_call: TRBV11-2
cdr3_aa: ASSPQVNEQF

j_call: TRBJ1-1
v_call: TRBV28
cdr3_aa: ASSLSVNTEAF

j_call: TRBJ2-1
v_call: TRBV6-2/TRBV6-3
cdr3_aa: ASSSERIEQF

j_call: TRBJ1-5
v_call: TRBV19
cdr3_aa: ASTPEGDSNQPQH

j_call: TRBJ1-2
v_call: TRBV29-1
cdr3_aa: SDRTGYDGYT

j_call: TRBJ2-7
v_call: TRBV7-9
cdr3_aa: ASSPGQGKTYEQY

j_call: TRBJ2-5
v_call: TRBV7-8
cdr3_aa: ASSLAAGYQETQY

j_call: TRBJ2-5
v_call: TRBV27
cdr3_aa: ATQRGPQETQY

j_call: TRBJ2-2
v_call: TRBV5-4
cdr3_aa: ASSDLAGELF

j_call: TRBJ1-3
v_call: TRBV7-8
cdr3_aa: ASSPLTGFSGNTIY

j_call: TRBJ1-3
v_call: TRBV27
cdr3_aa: ASSLHGGESSGNTIY

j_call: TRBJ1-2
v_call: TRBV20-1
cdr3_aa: SASVQEGYGYT

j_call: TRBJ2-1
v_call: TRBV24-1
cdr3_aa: ATSDLELAGGEQF

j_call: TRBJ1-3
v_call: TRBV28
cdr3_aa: ASSSTESSGNTIY

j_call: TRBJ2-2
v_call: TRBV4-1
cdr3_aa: ASSQGYRTSGGTNTGELF

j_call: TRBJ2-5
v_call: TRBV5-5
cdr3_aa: ASSWGPGRGVSETQY

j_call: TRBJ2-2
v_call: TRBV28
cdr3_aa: ASSLGQTNTGELF

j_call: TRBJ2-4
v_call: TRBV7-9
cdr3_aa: ASSLVVRLDGTGENIQY

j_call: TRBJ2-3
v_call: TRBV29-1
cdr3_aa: SVELPRYHTDTQY

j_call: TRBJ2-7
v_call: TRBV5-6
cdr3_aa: ASSLLAGESSYEQY

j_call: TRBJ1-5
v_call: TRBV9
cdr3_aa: ASSVGANQPQH

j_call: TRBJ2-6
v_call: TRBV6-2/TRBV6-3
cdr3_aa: ASSIMRAGSNVLT

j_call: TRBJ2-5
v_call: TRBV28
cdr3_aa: ASKRDWGEETQY

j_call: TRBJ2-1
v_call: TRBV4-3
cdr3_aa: ASSQALPGGAYNEQF

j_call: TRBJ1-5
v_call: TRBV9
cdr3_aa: ASSVDGRPNQPQH

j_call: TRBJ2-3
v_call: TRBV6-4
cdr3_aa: ASSAGLAGGSDTQY

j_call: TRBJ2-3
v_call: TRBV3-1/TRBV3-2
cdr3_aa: ASSRSGLAQDTQY

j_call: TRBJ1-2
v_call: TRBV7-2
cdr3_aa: ASSPQGGNYGYT

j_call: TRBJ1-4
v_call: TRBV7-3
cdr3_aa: ASSGPWTGGAEKLF

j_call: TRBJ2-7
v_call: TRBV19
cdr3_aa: ASSRGGGNRLSYEQY

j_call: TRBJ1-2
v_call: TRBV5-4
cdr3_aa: ASSRTRTPNYGYT

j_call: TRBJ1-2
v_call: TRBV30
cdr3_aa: ACSVPTGYGYT

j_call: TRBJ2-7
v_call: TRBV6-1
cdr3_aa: ASSEARGTAYEQY

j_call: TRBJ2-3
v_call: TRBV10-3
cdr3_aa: AIRTSGYTDTQY

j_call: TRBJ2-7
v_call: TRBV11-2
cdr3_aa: ASSFEDRTYEQY

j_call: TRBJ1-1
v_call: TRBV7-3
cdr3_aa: ASSVSGERSTEAF

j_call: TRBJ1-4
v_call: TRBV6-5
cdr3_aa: ASSYDPRHDLF

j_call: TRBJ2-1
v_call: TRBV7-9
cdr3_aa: ASSHGLAGDNEQF

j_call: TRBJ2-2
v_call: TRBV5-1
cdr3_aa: ASSLGWGGTGELF

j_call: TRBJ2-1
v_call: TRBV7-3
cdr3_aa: ASSLRLAGGEEQF

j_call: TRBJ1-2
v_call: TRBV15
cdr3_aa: ATSRDKTGGDYGYT

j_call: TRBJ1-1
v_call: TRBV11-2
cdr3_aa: ALRAGLAEAF

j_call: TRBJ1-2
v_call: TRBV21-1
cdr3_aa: ASSNSLVRGRNYGYT